This T cell receptor (beta chain) was found in a study of T cells in Graves' hyperthyroidism and ophthalmopathy. About the study: It was at initial diagnosis, before any treatment, that peripheral blood was collected. Findings and caveats of the study: Most thyroid clonotypes expanded above 0.001 were also detected in blood. Onset of ophthalmopathy came a median roughly 6.9 months after the model predicted it.

This clonotype was recorded at least ten times. Its antigen is still unknown. V was trimmed by 4 bases and J by 8 bases, leaving 9 bases between them. The germline CDR1 and CDR2 sequences are LGHDT and YNNKEL (reference sequence). The CDR3 covers 13 residues. Diagnosis relied on clinical symptoms, serum thyroxine and TRAb, thyroid ultrasound and orbital computed tomography. RNA transcripts yielded amplified TCR beta CDR3 regions. During a first-round RT-PCR of the TCR CDR3, the HTBI primer set was used. TCRdb recomputed calls from the multiplex PCR reads with MiXCR, one row per CDR3 protein. Among over 500,000 distinct CDR3 sequences, about 14% were seen once, and the ten largest hold approximately 13%.

The sequence derives from a woman aged 35 to 49 with Graves' hyperthyroidism. This chain joins TRBV3-1 and TRBJ1-6; D is undetermined. The sequencing input was blood. CDR3: CASSPTTDSPLHF. As DNA, the CDR3 is TGTGCCAGCAGCCCGACCACGGATTCACCCCTCCACTTT.